This entry lists 2 T cell receptor beta chains sequenced from one sample in a study of shared clonotypes between healthy human individuals. Method: immunoSEQ multiplex PCR; TCRdb's copy keeps in-frame clones and lacks some. This table has a few million clones, less than 95% appearing once. Sequencing was done on a sample of naive CD4+ T cells from PBMCs. The subset is: CD45RA+ positively selected. These receptors originate from a man aged 18 to 29 in good health. Some clones in this sample may be carry-over from other donors' samples.

The V and J genes are TRBV18 and TRBJ2-5, with 7 bases identical to TRBD2. Germline V gives CDR1 KGHSH, CDR2 LQKENI. The CDR3 loop spans 15 amino acids. V trimming: 4 bases; J trimming: 2 bases; junction bases outside the gene matches: 7. In nucleotides, the CDR3 is TGTGCCAGCTCACGCTCCTGGGGGGGACAAGAGACCCAGTACTTC. Encoded protein: CASSRSWGGQETQYF.

The chain uses TRBV27 and TRBJ2-1, with TRBD2 as a possible D gene (7 bases). Per the germline V gene, CDR1 is MNHEY and CDR2 is SMNVEV (reference sequence). This CDR3 contains 18 residues. The V end lost 6 bases, the J end lost 1 base, and 22 bases lay between the germline ends. CDR3 region: CASRIRGAGVRSYNEQFF. For the CDR3, the DNA is TGTGCCAGCAGGATTAGGGGGGCGGGAGTCCGATCCTACAATGAGCAGTTCTTC.